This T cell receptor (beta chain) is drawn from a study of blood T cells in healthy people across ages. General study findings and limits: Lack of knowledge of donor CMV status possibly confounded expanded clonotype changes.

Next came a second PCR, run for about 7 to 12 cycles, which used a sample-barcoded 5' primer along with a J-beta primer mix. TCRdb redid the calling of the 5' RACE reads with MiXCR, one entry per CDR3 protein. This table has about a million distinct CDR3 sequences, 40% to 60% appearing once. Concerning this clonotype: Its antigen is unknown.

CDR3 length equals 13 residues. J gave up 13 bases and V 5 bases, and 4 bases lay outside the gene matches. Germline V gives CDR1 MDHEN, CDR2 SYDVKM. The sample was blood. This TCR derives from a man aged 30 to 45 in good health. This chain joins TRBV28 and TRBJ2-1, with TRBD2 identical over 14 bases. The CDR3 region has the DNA TGTGCCAGCAGTCTGGGACTAGCGGGGGAACAGTTCTTC. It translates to CASSLGLAGEQFF.